This T cell receptor (beta chain) was retrieved from a study of blood T cell repertoires in COVID-19 (dated by TCRdb to about 2020). About the investigation overall: Collaborator samples came from the United States, Italy and Spain and covered acute and convalescent phases of COVID-19. The material from the prospective study consisted of cDNA or gDNA derived from T cells, B-cell-depleted T cells, or PBMCs. Deeply sampled blood TCRbeta repertoires from subjects exposed to, actively infected with, or recovered from COVID-19 were included in the dataset. The repertoires were released in a freely available public database meant as a resource for research on the immune response to SARS-CoV-2. Samples were obtained from the ongoing ImmuneRACE study (first 160 participants) and from about 1,300 subjects provided by 6 global collaborators. A de-identified subject ID, COVID-19 status, age in years and sex were almost always included in the sample metadata. Where available, HLA class I and class II types were obtained from metadata supplied by the sample provider rather than from assay-based typing.

Notes on this clone: There is no known antigen for this receptor. Base qualities are not at hand, and no much larger clone is one base apart.

Participants in the prospective study were aged roughly 18 to 90 years, lived in 20 to 30 United States geographic areas, and enrolled through a virtual design. In the prospective study, cohorts were assigned on the basis of participant-reported clinical history obtained from a screening survey and a study questionnaire. Each participant in the prospective study had whole blood, serum and a nasopharyngeal or oropharyngeal swab collected by mobile phlebotomists. Participants in the prospective study had the option to provide additional blood draws and questionnaires over an approximately 2-month period. Before DNA extraction, prospective study blood samples were shipped either frozen or at room temperature. The immunoSEQ Assay, a bias-controlled multiplex PCR, was used to amplify TCRbeta CDR3 regions from genomic DNA. The authors' analysis ran thus. Within the assay, amplification of reference gene primers was used to estimate how many nucleated cells each sample contained. To quantify the absolute abundance of each unique TCRbeta CDR3 rearrangement, sequence reads were collapsed and filtered. For each sample, productive Simpson clonality was calculated by taking the square root of Simpson's diversity index across productive rearrangements. TCRdb provides this immuneACCESS table in a form limited to in-frame rearrangements. Some clones are lacking; in checked studies, under half of them reflect an unresolved V gene, and why the rest are absent is not known. V, J and clone size reflect that table, while D and trimming were determined from the DNA. The sample data list some 290,000 clones, and roughly 91% of these were observed just once. Roughly 2.1% of the sample goes to the ten largest clones.

General findings and caveats noted by the study authors: How much clinical and demographic metadata was included differed by source and by participant, and the metadata was provided uncurated.

The sequencing sample was made of PBMCs or T cells enriched from blood (not recorded which). The origin of this receptor is a woman between 40 and 50 years old with acute COVID-19.

The CDR3 reads CASSISGSGSYEQYF. The DNA sequence follows: TGTGCCAGTAGTATATCGGGGTCGGGCTCCTACGAGCAGTACTTC. The chain was built from TRBV19 and TRBJ2-7; 5 matching bases give a weak D call of TRBD2. Trimming at the junction amounts to 2 bases on V and 0 bases on J, and the germline ends lie 11 bases apart. The germline V gene (reference sequence) supplies CDR1 LNHDA and CDR2 SQIVND. There are 15 amino acids in the CDR3, from cysteine to phenylalanine inclusive. This entry keeps only the CDR3 DNA: 45 bases, framed from base 1.